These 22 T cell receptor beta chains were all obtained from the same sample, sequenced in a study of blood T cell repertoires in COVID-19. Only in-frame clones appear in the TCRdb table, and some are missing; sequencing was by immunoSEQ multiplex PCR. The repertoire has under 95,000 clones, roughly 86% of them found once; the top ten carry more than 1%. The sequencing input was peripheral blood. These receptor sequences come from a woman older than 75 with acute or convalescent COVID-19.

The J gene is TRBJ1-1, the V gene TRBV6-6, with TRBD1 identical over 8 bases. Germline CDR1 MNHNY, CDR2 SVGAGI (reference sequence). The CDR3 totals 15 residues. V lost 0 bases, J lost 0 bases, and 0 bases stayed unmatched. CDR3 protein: CASSYSTGVNTEAFF. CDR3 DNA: TGTGCCAGCAGTTACTCGACAGGGGTGAACACTGAAGCTTTCTTT.

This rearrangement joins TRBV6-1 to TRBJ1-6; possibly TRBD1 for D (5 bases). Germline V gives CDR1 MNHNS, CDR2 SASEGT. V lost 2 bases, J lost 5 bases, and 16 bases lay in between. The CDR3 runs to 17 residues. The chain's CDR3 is CASSEKGHLINNSPLHF. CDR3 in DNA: TGTGCCAGCAGTGAAAAGGGGCACCTAATAAATAATTCACCCCTCCACTTT.

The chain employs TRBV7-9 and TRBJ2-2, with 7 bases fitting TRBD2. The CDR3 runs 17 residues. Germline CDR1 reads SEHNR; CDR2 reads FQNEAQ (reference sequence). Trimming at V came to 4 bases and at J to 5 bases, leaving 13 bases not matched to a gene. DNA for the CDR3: TGTGCCAGCAGCTACAACCCCGTGACTAGCCTTACCGGGGAGCTGTTTTTT. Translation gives CASSYNPVTSLTGELFF.

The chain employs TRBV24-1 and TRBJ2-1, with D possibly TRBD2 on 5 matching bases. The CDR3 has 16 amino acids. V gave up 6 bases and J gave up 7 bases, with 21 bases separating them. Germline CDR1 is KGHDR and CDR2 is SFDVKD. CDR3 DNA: TGTGCCACCAGTCAAGGAGGCCCCTCCGTTGGAAATGAGCAGTTCTTC. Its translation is CATSQGGPSVGNEQFF.

CDR3 sequence reads: CASSPRGRPNEQFF. The CDR3 region has the DNA TGTGCCAGCAGCCCCAGGGGTCGTCCCAATGAGCAGTTCTTC. The chain is built from TRBV21-1 and TRBJ2-1; TRBD1, the D gene given by the table, was not confirmed from the DNA. TRBV21-1 is flagged as a pseudogene. The CDR3 runs to 14 residues.

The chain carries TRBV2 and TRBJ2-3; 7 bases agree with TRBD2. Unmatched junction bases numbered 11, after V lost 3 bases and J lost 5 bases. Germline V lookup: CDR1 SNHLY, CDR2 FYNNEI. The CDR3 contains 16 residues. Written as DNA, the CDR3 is TGTGCCAGCAGTGACCCTTATCGGGGGGAGGTAGATACGCAGTATTTT. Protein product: CASSDPYRGEVDTQYF.

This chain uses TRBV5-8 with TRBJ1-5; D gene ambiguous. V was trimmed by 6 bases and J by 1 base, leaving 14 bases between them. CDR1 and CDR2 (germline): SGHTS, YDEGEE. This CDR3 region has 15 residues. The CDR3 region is CASNRGEPSNQPQHF. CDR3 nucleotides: TGTGCCAGCAATCGAGGAGAGCCGAGCAATCAGCCCCAGCATTTT.

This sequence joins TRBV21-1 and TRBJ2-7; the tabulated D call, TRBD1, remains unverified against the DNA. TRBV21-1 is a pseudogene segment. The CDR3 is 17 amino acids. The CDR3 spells CASSNQFQQGRFYEQYF. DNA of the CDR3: TGTGCCAGCAGCAATCAATTCCAACAGGGGAGGTTTTACGAGCAGTACTTC.

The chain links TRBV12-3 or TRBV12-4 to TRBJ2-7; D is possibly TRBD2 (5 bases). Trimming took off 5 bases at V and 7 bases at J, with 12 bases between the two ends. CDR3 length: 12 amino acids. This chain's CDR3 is CASSGLPWEQYF. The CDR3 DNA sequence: TGTGCCAGCAGTGGACTGCCGTGGGAGCAGTACTTC.

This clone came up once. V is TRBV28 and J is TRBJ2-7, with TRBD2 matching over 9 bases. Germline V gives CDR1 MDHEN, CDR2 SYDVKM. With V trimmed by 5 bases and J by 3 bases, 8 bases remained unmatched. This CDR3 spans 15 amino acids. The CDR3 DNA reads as TGTGCCAGCAGTGGGGTTAGCGGGAGCGACTACGAGCAGTACTTC. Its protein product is CASSGVSGSDYEQYF.

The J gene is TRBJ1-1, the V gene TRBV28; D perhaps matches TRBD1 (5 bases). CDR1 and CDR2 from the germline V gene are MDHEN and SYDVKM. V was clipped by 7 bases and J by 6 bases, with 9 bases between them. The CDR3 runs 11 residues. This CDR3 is CASTAGPEAFF. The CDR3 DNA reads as TGTGCCAGCACCGCGGGACCTGAAGCTTTCTTT.

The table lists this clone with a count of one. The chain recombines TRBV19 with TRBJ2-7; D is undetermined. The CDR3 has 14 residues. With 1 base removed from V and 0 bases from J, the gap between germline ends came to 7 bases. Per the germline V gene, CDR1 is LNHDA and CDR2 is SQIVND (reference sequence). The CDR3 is CASSIVGNSYEQYF. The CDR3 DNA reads TGTGCCAGTAGTATAGTTGGCAACTCCTACGAGCAGTACTTC.

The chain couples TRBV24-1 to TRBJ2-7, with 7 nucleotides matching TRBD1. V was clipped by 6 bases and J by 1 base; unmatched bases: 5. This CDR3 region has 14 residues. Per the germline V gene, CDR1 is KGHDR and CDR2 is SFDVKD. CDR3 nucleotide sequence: TGTGCCACCAGTAGTACAGGGGAATCCTACGAGCAGTACTTC. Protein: CATSSTGESYEQYF.

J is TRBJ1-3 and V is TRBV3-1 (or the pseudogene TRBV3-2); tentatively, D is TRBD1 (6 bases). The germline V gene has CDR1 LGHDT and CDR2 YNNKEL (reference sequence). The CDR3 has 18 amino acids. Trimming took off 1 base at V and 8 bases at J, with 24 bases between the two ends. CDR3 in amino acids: CASSQARPNRVKSHTIYF. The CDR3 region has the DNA TGTGCCAGCAGCCAAGCCCGTCCTAACAGGGTGAAAAGTCACACCATATATTTT.

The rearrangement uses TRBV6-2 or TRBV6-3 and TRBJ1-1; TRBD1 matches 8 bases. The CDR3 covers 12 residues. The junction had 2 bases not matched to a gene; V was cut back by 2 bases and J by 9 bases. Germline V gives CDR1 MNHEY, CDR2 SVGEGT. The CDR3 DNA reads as TGTGCCAGCAGTTACAGGACAGGGAAAGCTTTCTTT. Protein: CASSYRTGKAFF.

The CDR3 DNA is TGTGCCAGCAGCTTGGGCCAGGGCTCTGGAAACACCATATATTTT. Protein product: CASSLGQGSGNTIYF. V gene TRBV7-6 combines with J gene TRBJ1-3; possible D gene TRBD1, 5 bases. Germline CDR1 SGHVS, CDR2 FNYEAQ. V lost 3 bases and J lost 0, with 9 bases in between. This CDR3 spans 15 amino acids.

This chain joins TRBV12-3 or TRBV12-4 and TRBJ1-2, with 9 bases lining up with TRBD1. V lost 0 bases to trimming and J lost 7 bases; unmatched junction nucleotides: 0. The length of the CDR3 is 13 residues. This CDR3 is CASSLATGGGYTF. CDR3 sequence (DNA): TGTGCCAGCAGTTTAGCGACAGGGGGTGGCTACACCTTC.

The CDR3 coding sequence is TGTGCCACCAGCAGAACAGGACTAGCGGGAGAGGATGAGCAGTTCTTC. Translating gives CATSRTGLAGEDEQFF. This chain links TRBV15 with TRBJ2-1; 13 bases are a match to TRBD2. The CDR3 consists of 16 residues. Germline V gives CDR1 LNHNV, CDR2 YYDKDF (reference sequence). J lost 8 bases, V lost 2 bases, and 6 bases had no gene match.

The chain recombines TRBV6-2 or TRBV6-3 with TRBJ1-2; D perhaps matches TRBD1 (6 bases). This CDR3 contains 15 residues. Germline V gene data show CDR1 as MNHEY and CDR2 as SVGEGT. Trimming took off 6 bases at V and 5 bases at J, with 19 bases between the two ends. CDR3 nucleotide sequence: TGTGCCAGCAGCACTCCGGGACACCTGAAGTATGGCTACACCTTC. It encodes CASSTPGHLKYGYTF.

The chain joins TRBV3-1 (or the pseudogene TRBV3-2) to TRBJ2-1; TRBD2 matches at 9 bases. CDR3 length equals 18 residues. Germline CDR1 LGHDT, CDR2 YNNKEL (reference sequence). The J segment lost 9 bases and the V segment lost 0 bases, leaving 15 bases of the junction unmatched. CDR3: CASSQEDVSGRSVGEQFF. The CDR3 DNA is TGTGCCAGCAGCCAAGAAGATGTTAGCGGGAGATCGGTCGGTGAGCAGTTCTTC.

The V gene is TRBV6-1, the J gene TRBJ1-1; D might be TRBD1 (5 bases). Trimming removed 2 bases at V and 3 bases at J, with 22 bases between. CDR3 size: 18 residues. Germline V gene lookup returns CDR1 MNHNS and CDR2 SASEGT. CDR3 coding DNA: TGTGCCAGCAGTGAAATGAGCTGGGGCAGTTCTTTGGACACTGAAGCTTTCTTT. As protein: CASSEMSWGSSLDTEAFF.

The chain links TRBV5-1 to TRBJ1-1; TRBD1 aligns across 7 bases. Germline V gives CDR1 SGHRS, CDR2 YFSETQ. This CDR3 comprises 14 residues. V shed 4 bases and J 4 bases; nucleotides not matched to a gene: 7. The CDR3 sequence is CASSPRDRPTEAFF. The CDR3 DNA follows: TGCGCCAGCAGCCCCCGGGACAGACCCACTGAAGCTTTCTTT.